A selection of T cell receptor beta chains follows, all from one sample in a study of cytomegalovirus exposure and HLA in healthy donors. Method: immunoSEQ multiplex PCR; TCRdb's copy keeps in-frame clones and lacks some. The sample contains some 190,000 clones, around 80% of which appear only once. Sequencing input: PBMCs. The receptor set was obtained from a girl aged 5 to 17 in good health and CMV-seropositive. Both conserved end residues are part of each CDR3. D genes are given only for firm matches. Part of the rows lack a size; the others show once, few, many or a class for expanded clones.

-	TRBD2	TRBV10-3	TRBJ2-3	TGTGCCATCAGTGAGCCGGGACTAGGGATTAGCACAGATACGCAGTATTTT	CAISEPGLGISTDTQYF
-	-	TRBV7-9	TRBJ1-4	TGTGCCAGCACTGGCCCGGGGGGTGAAAAACTGTTTTTT	CASTGPGGEKLFF
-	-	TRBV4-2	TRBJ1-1	TGTGCCAGCAGACCGGGCGCAGGGGCGGTGAACACTGAAGCTTTCTTT	CASRPGAGAVNTEAFF
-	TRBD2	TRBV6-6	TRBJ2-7	TGTGCCAGCAGTCAACAGACTAGCGGGAGCTCCTACGAGCAGTACTTC	CASSQQTSGSSYEQYF
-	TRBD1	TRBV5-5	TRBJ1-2	TGTGCCAGCAGCTTATCGGGACAGGGGAACTATGGCTACACCTTC	CASSLSGQGNYGYTF
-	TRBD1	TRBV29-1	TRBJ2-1	TGCAGCGTTGAAAAAAGAGGGGGGGTTGGACAGGGGTTGTACAATGAGCAGTTCTTC	CSVEKRGGVGQGLYNEQFF
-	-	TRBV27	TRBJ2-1	TGTGCCAGCAGTTTCGGACAGAATGCTGAGCAGTTCTTC	CASSFGQNAEQFF
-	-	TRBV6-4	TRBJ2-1	TGTGCCAGCAGCCTACTGGCGGGCCTTCCCTACAATGAGCAGTTCTTC	CASSLLAGLPYNEQFF
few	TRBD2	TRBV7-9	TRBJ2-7	TGTGCCAGCAGCTACCTAGCGGGAGGGGGCTACGAGCAGTACTTC	CASSYLAGGGYEQYF
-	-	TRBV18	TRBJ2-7	TGTGCCAGCTCACCATTGGACAGTTACGAGCAGTACTTC	CASSPLDSYEQYF
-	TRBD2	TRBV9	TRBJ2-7	TGTGCCAGCAGCGACCTAGCGGGAGGGAACTCCTACGAGCAGTACTTC	CASSDLAGGNSYEQYF
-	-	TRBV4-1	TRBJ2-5	TGCGCCAGCAGCCAGCCCCCCGGGGAGACCCAGTACTTC	CASSQPPGETQYF
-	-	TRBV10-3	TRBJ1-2	TGTGCCATCATGACGGGGGAACAGGACAATGGCTACACCTTC	CAIMTGEQDNGYTF
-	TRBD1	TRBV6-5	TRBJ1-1	TGTGCCAGCAGTTACTCCTGGACAGGGATCCCCCAAGCTTTCTTT	CASSYSWTGIPQAFF
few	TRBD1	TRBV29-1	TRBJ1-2	TGCAGCGTTGGTGGACAGGACTATGGCTACACCTTC	CSVGGQDYGYTF
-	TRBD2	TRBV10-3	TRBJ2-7	TGTGCCAGTAAGACACTAGCGGGAGGGAGCTACGAGCAGTACTTC	CASKTLAGGSYEQYF
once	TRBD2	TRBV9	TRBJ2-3	TGTGCCAGCAGCTTAGGACTAGTTGGGTCCACAGATACGCAGTATTTT	CASSLGLVGSTDTQYF
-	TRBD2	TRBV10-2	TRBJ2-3	TGCGCCAGCAGGTCTCGACTAGCGGGTTCCGGAGATACGCAGTATTTT	CASRSRLAGSGDTQYF
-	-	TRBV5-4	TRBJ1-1	TGTGCCAGCAGCTTAGGGGGTAGGGCTGAAGCTTTCTTT	CASSLGGRAEAFF
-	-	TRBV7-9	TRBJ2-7	TGTGCCAGCAGCTTAGCCCAGATCTCCTACGAGCAGTACTTC	CASSLAQISYEQYF
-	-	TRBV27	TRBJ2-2	TGTGCCAGCACGGGCACCGGGGAGCTGTTTTTT	CASTGTGELFF
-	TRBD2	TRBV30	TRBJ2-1	TGTGCCTGGAGTGGAGGGTGGACTAGCGGGAGAAGTTATGAGCAGTTCTTC	CAWSGGWTSGRSYEQFF
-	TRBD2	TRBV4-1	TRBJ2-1	TGCGCCAGCAGCCACCGGACTAGCGGGGGAGAGCAGTTCTTC	CASSHRTSGGEQFF
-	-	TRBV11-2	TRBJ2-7	TGTGCCAGCAGCTTAGGAGTCCTCTACGAGCAGTACTTC	CASSLGVLYEQYF
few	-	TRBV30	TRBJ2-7	TGTGCCTGGAGTGTGACTTATGGAGGAGTAACAGTTCCTACTGGGCAGTACTTC	CAWSVTYGGVTVPTGQYF
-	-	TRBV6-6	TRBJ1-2	TGTGCCAGCAGCCTGGGGGGTAACTATGGCTACACCTTC	CASSLGGNYGYTF
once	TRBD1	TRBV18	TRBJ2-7	TGTGCCAGCTCACCATTACCCGGGACAGACTACGAGCAGTACTTC	CASSPLPGTDYEQYF
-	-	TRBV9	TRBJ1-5	TGTGCCAGCAGCGTAGCAGGGGACAATCAGCCCCAGCATTTT	CASSVAGDNQPQHF
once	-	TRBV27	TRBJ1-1	TGTGCCAGCAGTTTCTCAGGGCTTGTAGTCACTGAAGCTTTCTTT	CASSFSGLVVTEAFF
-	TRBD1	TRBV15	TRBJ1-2	TGTGCCACCAGCAGAGTAGGGCAGCAGGGGGGCTATGGCTACACCTTC	CATSRVGQQGGYGYTF
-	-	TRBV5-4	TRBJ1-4	TGTGCCAGCAGCTTCCAGGGGCCGGGTAATGAAAAACTGTTTTTT	CASSFQGPGNEKLFF
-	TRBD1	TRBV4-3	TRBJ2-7	TGCGCCAGCAGCCGGTACAGGGGGTACGAGCAGTACTTC	CASSRYRGYEQYF
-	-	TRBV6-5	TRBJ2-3	TGTGCCAGCAGTTATGAACAGGGCAACACAGATACGCAGTATTTT	CASSYEQGNTDTQYF
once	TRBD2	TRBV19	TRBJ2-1	TGTGCCAGTGGGCTAGCGGGCGTTTCCTACAATGAGCAGTTCTTC	CASGLAGVSYNEQFF
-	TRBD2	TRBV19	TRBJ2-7	TGTGCCAGTAGTCGGACTAGCGGGGCCTTCGACGAGCAGTACTTC	CASSRTSGAFDEQYF
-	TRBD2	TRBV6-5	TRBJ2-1	TGTGCCAGCACCGAGTCAGCGGGAGTGAGTGAGCAGTTCTTC	CASTESAGVSEQFF
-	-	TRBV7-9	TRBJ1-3	TGTGCCAGCAGCGGGGACAATGTGGACACCATATATTTT	CASSGDNVDTIYF
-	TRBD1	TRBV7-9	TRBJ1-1	TGTGCCAGCAGCTCTATAGGGAGGAACAGGGGATTGAACACTGAAGCTTTCTTT	CASSSIGRNRGLNTEAFF
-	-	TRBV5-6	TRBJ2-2	TGTGCCAGCAGCTTGGCGGCTAGGAACACCGGGGAGCTGTTTTTT	CASSLAARNTGELFF
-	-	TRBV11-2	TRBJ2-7	TGTGCCAGCAGCTTATCAACGGGTTCCTCCTACGAGCAGTACTTC	CASSLSTGSSYEQYF
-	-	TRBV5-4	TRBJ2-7	TGTGCCAGCAGCGGACAGCTCTACGAGCAGTACTTC	CASSGQLYEQYF
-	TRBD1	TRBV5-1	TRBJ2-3	TGCGCCAGCAGCCAAGGACAGGGTGTCGCAGATACGCAGTATTTT	CASSQGQGVADTQYF
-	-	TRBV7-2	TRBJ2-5	TGTGCCAGCAGTTCAGGGTACCAAGAGACCCAGTACTTC	CASSSGYQETQYF
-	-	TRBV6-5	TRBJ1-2	TGTGCCAGCAGACAGGGAACCTATGGCTACACCTTC	CASRQGTYGYTF
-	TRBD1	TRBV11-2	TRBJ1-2	TGTGCCAGCAGCTTAGCCGGACAGGGAAACGGCTACACCTTC	CASSLAGQGNGYTF
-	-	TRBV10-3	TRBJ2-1	TGTGCCATCAGTGCGGGGGTTGGAGGCTACCTACCTAACAATGAGCAGTTCTTC	CAISAGVGGYLPNNEQFF
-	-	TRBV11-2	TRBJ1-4	TGTGCCAGCAGCTTTAACCCCGCCCAGGGCAAACTGTTTTTT	CASSFNPAQGKLFF
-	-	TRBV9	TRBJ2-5	TGTGCCAGCAGCCCCTTTCAGGGGCAAGAGACCCAGTACTTC	CASSPFQGQETQYF
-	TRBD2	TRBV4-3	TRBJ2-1	TGCGCCAGCAGAGATACCGGGACTAGCCTATACAATGAGCAGTTCTTC	CASRDTGTSLYNEQFF
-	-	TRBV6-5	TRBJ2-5	TGTGCCAGCAGTTACTCCCCAGGTCCCCAAGAGACCCAGTACTTC	CASSYSPGPQETQYF
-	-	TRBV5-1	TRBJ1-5	TGCGCCAGCAGCCAGGTCCCAAATCAGCCCCAGCATTTT	CASSQVPNQPQHF
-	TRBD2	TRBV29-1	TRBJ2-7	TGCAGCGTCCGTCTTAGCGGGAGCAGGCTTACCTACGAGCAGTACTTC	CSVRLSGSRLTYEQYF